Listed here is a single T cell receptor beta chain. The naive CD8 fraction comprised CD45RO-negative cells positively selected for CCR7 and excluded terminally differentiated effector memory CD45RA+ cells. This record comes from a study of shared clonotypes between healthy human individuals. The protocol was immunoSEQ multiplex PCR, while the TCRdb copy is restricted to in-frame clones and leaves out a portion. The table has roughly 2,000,000 clones, 80% to 95% seen once. The CDR3 has 14 residues. Trimming pared 2 bases from V and 5 bases from J, leaving 13 bases between. Looked up from germline, CDR1 is SGDLS and CDR2 is YYNGEE.

The sample comprised naive CD8+ T cells from PBMCs. This receptor was identified in a man aged 18 to 29 in good health. Some clones in this sample may be carry-over from other donors' samples. The chain uses TRBV9 and TRBJ2-5; D possibly corresponds to TRBD2 (5 bases). CDR3 coding DNA: TGTGCCAGCAGCGTTTGGGGTGGGAGTGAGACCCAGTACTTC. It encodes CASSVWGGSETQYF.